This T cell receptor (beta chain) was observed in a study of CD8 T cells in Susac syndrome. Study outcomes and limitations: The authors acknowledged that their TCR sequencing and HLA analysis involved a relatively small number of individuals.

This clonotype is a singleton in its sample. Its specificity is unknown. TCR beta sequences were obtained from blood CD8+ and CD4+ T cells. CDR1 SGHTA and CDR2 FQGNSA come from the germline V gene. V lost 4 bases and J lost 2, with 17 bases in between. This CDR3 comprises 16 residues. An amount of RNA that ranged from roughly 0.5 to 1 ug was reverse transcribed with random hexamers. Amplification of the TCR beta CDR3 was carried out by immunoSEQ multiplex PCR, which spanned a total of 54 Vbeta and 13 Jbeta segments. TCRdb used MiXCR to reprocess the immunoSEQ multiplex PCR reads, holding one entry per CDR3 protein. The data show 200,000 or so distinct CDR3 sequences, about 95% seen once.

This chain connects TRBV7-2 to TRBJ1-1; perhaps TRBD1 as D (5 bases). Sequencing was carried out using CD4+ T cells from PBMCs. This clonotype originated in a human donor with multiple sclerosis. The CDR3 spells CASSSWEWGLNTEAFF. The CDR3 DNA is TGTGCCAGCAGCTCCTGGGAGTGGGGACTCAACACTGAAGCTTTCTTT.